This T cell receptor beta chain was sequenced during a study of T-cell reconstitution after alpha-beta-depleted transplantation in children. Study-wide points: Expanded graft clones, several hundred of them, were reportedly the source of alpha-beta T cells about two months after transplant. It was newly produced T cells that mostly accounted for T-cell counts and diversity one year after transplant.

This clonotype has ten or more counts. What it binds is unknown. TCRbeta library preparation incorporated unique molecular identifiers. MiXCR, run by TCRdb on the PCR reads, gives a single entry per CDR3 protein. The table has about 300,000 distinct CDR3 sequences, 6% to 10% seen once. Deletions cut 3 bases from V and 2 bases from J, with 11 bases between. CDR3 length: 15 amino acids. The clonotype comes from a female patient aged 2-15 years who had a stem cell transplant for Fanconi anemia, so the T cells may come from the graft donor. The rearrangement uses TRBV12-3 or TRBV12-4 and TRBJ1-3; possibly TRBD1 for D (5 bases). Sequenced here: peripheral blood, sampled 360 days after TCRalphabeta/CD19-depleted stem cell transplant. The CDR3 region has the DNA TGTGCCAGCAGTTTGGGCCAGGGCACTGGAAACACCATATATTTT. It translates to CASSLGQGTGNTIYF.